This TCR beta chain was observed in a study of CXCR3-negative and CXCR3-positive naive CD8 T cells. In preparing the TRB cDNA libraries, 5' RACE with UMI labels was used. TCRdb re-analyzed the 5' RACE reads; it lists each CDR3 protein once, without DNA. The table lists 100,000 to 150,000 distinct CDR3 sequences, with roughly 0.3% in the top ten. Those CD8+ T cells considered naive were CD45RO-CCR7+CD27+CD95-. The CDR3 is 13 amino acids. Germline CDR1 LNHNV, CDR2 YYDKDF (reference sequence). The V call is TRBV15, the J call TRBJ2-7; absent DNA, TCRdb's TRBD1 call cannot be checked. This TCR was sampled from a human donor in good health. Some clones in this sample may be carry-over from other donors' samples. Input material: naive CXCR3- CD8+ T cells from blood. The subset denotes: CD45RO-CCR7+CD27+CD95- naive CD8+ T cells lacking CXCR3 (TNR3-). The CDR3 protein is CATSGRGSNEQYF.